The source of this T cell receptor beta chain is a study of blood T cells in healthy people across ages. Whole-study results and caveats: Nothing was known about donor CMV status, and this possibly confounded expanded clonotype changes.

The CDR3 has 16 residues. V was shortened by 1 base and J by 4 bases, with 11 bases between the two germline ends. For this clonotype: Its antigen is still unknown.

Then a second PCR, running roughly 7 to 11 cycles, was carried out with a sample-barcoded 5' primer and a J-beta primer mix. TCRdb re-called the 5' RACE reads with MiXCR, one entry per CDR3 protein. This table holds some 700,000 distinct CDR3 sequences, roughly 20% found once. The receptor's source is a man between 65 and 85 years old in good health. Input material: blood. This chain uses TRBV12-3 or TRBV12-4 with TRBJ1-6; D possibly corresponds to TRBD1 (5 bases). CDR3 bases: TGTGCCAGCAGTTTAGGGGGGGAAGTTTATAATTCACCCCTCCACTTT. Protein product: CASSLGGEVYNSPLHF.